The 26 T cell receptor beta chains in this list originate from one sample, sequenced in a study of shared clonotypes between healthy human individuals. Clones were sequenced by immunoSEQ multiplex PCR, and TCRdb holds only the in-frame ones, with some missing. This sample has 850,000 to 1,100,000 clones, with approximately 77% found just once. The sequenced material came from memory CD4+ T cells from PBMCs. Sample subset: CD45RA-negative fraction. These TCRs come from a man aged 18 to 29 in good health. Some clones in this sample may be carry-over from other donors' samples.

The chain is built from TRBV15 and TRBJ1-1, with a weak D call TRBD1 (6 bases). Looked up from germline, CDR1 is LNHNV and CDR2 is YYDKDF (reference sequence). V lost 1 base and J 4 bases, leaving 10 bases between the germline ends. This CDR3 comprises 14 residues. The chain's CDR3 is CATSRGSRGTEAFF. The CDR3 nucleotides read TGTGCCACCAGCAGAGGTTCCAGGGGCACTGAAGCTTTCTTT.

This clone was counted a few times. The chain couples TRBV5-6 to TRBJ2-1; a weak D match, TRBD2 (5 bases). The CDR3 spans 14 residues. The V gene's germline CDR1 is SGHDT and CDR2 YYEEEE. V was cut by 5 bases and J by 3 bases, with 12 bases left in between. The CDR3, as DNA: TGTGCCAGCAGAACCGGGATCTACTACAATGAGCAGTTCTTC. This sequence encodes CASRTGIYYNEQFF.

J is TRBJ2-2 and V is TRBV4-1; TRBD1 agrees at 8 bases. J gave up 7 bases and V 8 bases, and 15 bases lay outside the gene matches. Germline lookup yields CDR1 MGHRA and CDR2 YSYEKL. The CDR3 runs to 16 residues. CDR3 loop: CASSRAGQGRGGELFF. The CDR3 coding sequence is TGCGCCAGCTCAAGGGCCGGACAGGGAAGGGGCGGGGAGCTGTTTTTT.

The chain employs TRBV18 and TRBJ2-2; D is possibly TRBD2 (6 bases). The V end was cut by 4 bases, the J end by 7 bases, with 22 bases between. The CDR3 consists of 17 residues. In germline, CDR1 is KGHSH, CDR2 LQKENI. CDR3 in amino acids: CASSRLLSEGLGGELFF. CDR3 bases: TGTGCCAGCTCACGACTTTTATCGGAGGGCCTGGGCGGGGAGCTGTTTTTT.

The rearrangement uses TRBV14 and TRBJ1-2, with 8 bases aligning to TRBD1. V lost 4 bases to trimming and J lost 5 bases; unmatched junction nucleotides: 9. The length of the CDR3 is 15 residues. The germline V gene has CDR1 SGHDN and CDR2 FVKESK. CDR3 DNA: TGTGCCAGCAGCCCCCCGGACAGGGTATGGTATGGCTACACCTTC. It encodes CASSPPDRVWYGYTF.

V and J are TRBV4-3 and TRBJ2-7; 10 bases agree with TRBD1. V trimming: 3 bases; J trimming: 3 bases; junction bases outside the gene matches: 5. The CDR3 consists of 15 residues. CDR1 and CDR2 from the germline V gene are LGHNA and YSLEER. CDR3 sequence: CASSQRDRGFYEQYF. The CDR3 DNA sequence: TGCGCCAGCAGCCAGAGGGACAGGGGTTTCTACGAGCAGTACTTC.

This sequence joins TRBV6-1 and TRBJ2-3; TRBD2 matches 11 bases. V trimming: 3 bases; J trimming: 0 bases; junction bases outside the gene matches: 2. The germline V gene has CDR1 MNHNS and CDR2 SASEGT. CDR3 length equals 16 residues. The CDR3 here is CASSELAGGSTDTQYF. CDR3 bases: TGTGCCAGCAGTGAGTTAGCGGGAGGGAGCACAGATACGCAGTATTTT.

This clone was counted many times. The V call is TRBV4-1, the J call TRBJ2-5; TRBD1 agrees at 8 bases. Germline CDR1 is MGHRA and CDR2 is YSYEKL. This CDR3 has 16 residues. V dropped 0 bases and J dropped 3; count of bases not matched to a gene: 6. The CDR3 nucleotides are TGCGCCAGCAGCCAAGATTCGGCAGGGGGCGAAGAGACCCAGTACTTC. It codes for CASSQDSAGGEETQYF.

The chain employs TRBV6-4 and TRBJ1-3, with 8 bases identical to TRBD1. V lost 9 bases, J lost 0 bases, and 7 bases stayed unmatched. Per the germline V gene, CDR1 is MRHNA and CDR2 is SNTAGT. The CDR3 is 15 amino acids. The CDR3 spells CARKPGQDSGNTIYF. CDR3 in DNA: TGTGCCAGAAAGCCGGGACAGGACTCTGGAAACACCATATATTTT.

The V gene is TRBV7-9, the J gene TRBJ1-6, with D unresolved. V gave up 0 bases and J gave up 18 bases, with 15 bases separating them. This CDR3 spans 13 amino acids. Looked up from germline, CDR1 is SEHNR and CDR2 is FQNEAQ (reference sequence). The CDR3 nucleotides read TGTGCCAGCAGCTTAGCGACGGAGGCCGAGTGCCACTTT. Translated, it gives CASSLATEAECHF.

Points on this clone: A much bigger clone sits one base away, suggesting this may be a read error. Other DNA sequences in this specimen translate into the identical CDR3. The chain employs TRBV28 and TRBJ1-5, with 8 bases identical to TRBD1. After removal of 5 bases from V and 6 bases from J, the junction contained 0 bases not matched to a gene. CDR3 length: 12 amino acids. The germline V gene has CDR1 MDHEN and CDR2 SYDVKM. DNA of the CDR3: TGTGCCAGCAGTACAGGGGGTCAGCCCCAGCATTTT. Protein: CASSTGGQPQHF.

This rearrangement joins TRBV10-3 to TRBJ1-2; a possible D gene is TRBD1 (5 bases). The V end was cut by 8 bases, the J end by 2 bases, with 12 bases between. CDR3 length: 13 residues. Per the germline V gene, CDR1 is ENHRY and CDR2 is SYGVKD. CDR3 loop: CAIQGYGNYGYTF. In DNA form, the CDR3 reads TGTGCCATCCAGGGTTATGGGAACTATGGCTACACCTTC.

The sample holds a few counts of this clone. Other DNA sequences within the sample encode an identical CDR3. The chain joins TRBV5-1 to TRBJ1-5; 8 bases are shared with TRBD1. CDR1 SGHRS and CDR2 YFSETQ come from the germline V gene. The CDR3 extends over 14 amino acids. V lost 4 bases and J lost 6; bases outside the gene matches: 6. The CDR3 is CASSTGQGGQPQHF. In DNA, the CDR3 is TGCGCCAGCAGCACCGGACAGGGCGGTCAGCCCCAGCATTTT. Full variable domain (rest looked up from reference TRBV5-1 and TRBJ1-5): KAGVTQTPRYLIKTRGQQVTLSCSPISGHRSVSWYQQTPGQGLQFLFEYFSETQRNKGNFPGRFSGRQFSNSRSEMNVSTLELGDSALYLCASSTGQGGQPQHFGDGTRLSIL.

V and J are TRBV5-1 and TRBJ1-4; D is undetermined. With 4 bases removed from V and 6 bases from J, the gap between germline ends came to 13 bases. This CDR3 contains 14 residues. CDR1 SGHRS and CDR2 YFSETQ come from the germline V gene. The CDR3 nucleotides read TGCGCCAGCAGCCGAGACGTAAGGGATGAAAAACTGTTTTTT. Protein product: CASSRDVRDEKLFF.

As for this clone: A much larger clone sits a single nucleotide away, making a read error possible. This chain uses TRBV14 with TRBJ2-7, with a tentative D call TRBD1 (6 bases). Trimming shortened V by 4 bases and J by 5 bases, and 9 bases separated the two germline ends. CDR1 and CDR2 from the germline V gene are SGHDN and FVKESK. This CDR3 is built from 12 residues. The CDR3 nucleotides are TGTGCCAGCAGCCCACAGGGACACGAGCAGTACTTC. Protein: CASSPQGHEQYF.

CDR3 residues: CASSLTGATEAFF. CDR3 DNA sequence: TGTGCCAGTAGTTTGACAGGGGCGACCGAAGCTTTCTTT. The chain is built from TRBV19 and TRBJ1-1, with 8 bases identical to TRBD1. CDR3 length equals 13 residues. J was trimmed by 8 bases and V by 5 bases; bases with no gene match: 7. Germline assignment: CDR1 LNHDA and CDR2 SQIVND (reference sequence).

The chain is built from TRBV20-1 and TRBJ1-2; D ambiguous. The germline CDR1 and CDR2 sequences are DFQATT and SNEGSKA (reference sequence). The CDR3 is 11 residues long. V lost 2 bases to trimming and J lost 7 bases, with 8 bases between them. This CDR3 reads CSARLLPGYTF. DNA of the CDR3: TGCAGTGCTAGACTGCTTCCTGGCTACACCTTC.

DNA for the CDR3: TGCGCCAGCAGCCAAGGGACTAGACCTCGAGATACGCAGTATTTT. Protein sequence: CASSQGTRPRDTQYF. The chain links TRBV4-1 to TRBJ2-3; 7 bases line up with TRBD2. CDR1 and CDR2 (germline): MGHRA, YSYEKL. J gave up 5 bases and V 1 base, and 6 bases lay outside the gene matches. CDR3 size: 15 residues.

This clone appeared a few times. The chain is built from TRBV29-1 and TRBJ2-1; D gene unclear. The CDR3 length is 12 residues. V was clipped by 2 bases and J by 4 bases, with 6 bases between them. Germline V gives CDR1 SQVTM, CDR2 ANQGSEA. CDR3 sequence (DNA): TGCAGCGTTGAAAGGCAGTACAATGAGCAGTTCTTC. Amino acid sequence: CSVERQYNEQFF.

The rearrangement links TRBV5-1 to TRBJ1-4; 8 bases line up with TRBD1. The length of the CDR3 is 15 residues. CDR1 and CDR2 (germline): SGHRS, YFSETQ. Losses at the gene ends were 7 bases for V and 3 bases for J; bases not matched to a gene: 8. As DNA, the CDR3 is TGCGCCAGCCGTCGACAGGGGTCACCTAATGAAAAACTGTTTTTT. Protein sequence: CASRRQGSPNEKLFF.

The J gene is TRBJ2-2, the V gene TRBV6-5, with 8 bases lining up with TRBD1. This CDR3 has 15 amino acids. Trimming cost V 10 bases and J 2 bases; bases outside gene matches: 9. The germline CDR1 and CDR2 sequences are MNHEY and SVGAGI. This chain's CDR3 is CATTGQGGNTGELFF. The CDR3, as DNA: TGTGCCACTACAGGACAGGGAGGCAACACCGGGGAGCTGTTTTTT.

A word on this clone: Distinct nucleotide sequences in the sample also encode this CDR3. The V call is TRBV7-8, the J call TRBJ1-2; D is unclear. Germline loops: CDR1 SGHVS, CDR2 FQNEAQ. V was shortened by 5 bases and J by 4 bases, with 11 bases between the two germline ends. The CDR3 length is 13 residues. The CDR3 sequence is CASSLSVAYGYTF. The CDR3 DNA reads as TGTGCCAGCAGCCTCTCGGTTGCCTATGGCTACACCTTC.

Regarding this clone: Different DNA sequences within this sample yield the same CDR3. The CDR3: CASSPGTTDTQYF. DNA of the CDR3: TGTGCCAGCTCACCGGGGACCACAGATACGCAGTATTTT. The rearrangement links TRBV18 to TRBJ2-3; D might be TRBD1 or TRBD2, each matching 5 bases. Germline assignment: CDR1 KGHSH and CDR2 LQKENI. V was trimmed by 3 bases and J by 2 bases, leaving 6 bases between them. This CDR3 is built from 13 residues.

In its sample, this clone was seen a few times. A far larger clone is a single base away, which makes a read error likely. Because it lacks the conserved phenylalanine or tryptophan at the end, this CDR3 is likely a read error. The V and J genes are TRBV7-9 and TRBJ1-2; 7 nucleotides match TRBD1. V gave up 5 bases and J gave up 9 bases; unmatched junction bases: 6. Germline V gene data show CDR1 as SEHNR and CDR2 as FQNEAQ (reference sequence). The CDR3 loop spans 12 amino acids. CDR3 in DNA: TGTGCCAGCAGCGTCGGACAGGCTAGCTACACCCTC. Its translation: CASSVGQASYTL.

This clone showed up just once. The chain links TRBV6-1 to TRBJ1-5; TRBD1 is a possible D gene (5 bases). The CDR3 runs to 14 residues. Germline V gene sequence: CDR1 MNHNS, CDR2 SASEGT. With 6 bases removed from V and 3 bases from J, the gap between germline ends came to 12 bases. The CDR3 is CASSDRQINQPQHF. The CDR3 nucleotides read TGTGCCAGCAGCGATCGACAGATCAATCAGCCCCAGCATTTT.

The chain links TRBV9 to TRBJ2-7; 10 bases map to TRBD1. V shed 7 bases and J 3 bases; nucleotides not matched to a gene: 7. Germline V gene sequence: CDR1 SGDLS, CDR2 YYNGEE. This CDR3 region has 14 residues. The CDR3 nucleotides are TGTGCCAGCTCTGGGGGGACAGGGGACTACGAGCAGTACTTC. Residues: CASSGGTGDYEQYF. Combining the CDR3 with reference TRBV9 and TRBJ2-7 gives the whole variable domain DSGVTQTPKHLITATGQRVTLRCSPRSGDLSVYWYQQSLDQGLQFLIQYYNGEERAKGNILERFSAQQFPDLHSELNLSSLELGDSALYFCASSGGTGDYEQYFGPGTRLTVT.